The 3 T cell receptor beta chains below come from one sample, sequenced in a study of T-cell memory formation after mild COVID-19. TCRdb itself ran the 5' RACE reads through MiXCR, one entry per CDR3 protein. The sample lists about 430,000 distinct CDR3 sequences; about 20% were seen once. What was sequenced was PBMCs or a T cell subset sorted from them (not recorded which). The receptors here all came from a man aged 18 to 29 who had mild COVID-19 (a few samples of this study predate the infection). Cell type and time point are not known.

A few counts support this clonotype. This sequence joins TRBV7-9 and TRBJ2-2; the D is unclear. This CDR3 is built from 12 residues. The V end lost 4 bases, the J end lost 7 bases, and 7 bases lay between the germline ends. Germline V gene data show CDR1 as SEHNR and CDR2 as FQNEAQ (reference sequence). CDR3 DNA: TGTGCCAGCAGCTACAGTGTCGGGGAGCTGTTTTTT. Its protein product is CASSYSVGELFF.

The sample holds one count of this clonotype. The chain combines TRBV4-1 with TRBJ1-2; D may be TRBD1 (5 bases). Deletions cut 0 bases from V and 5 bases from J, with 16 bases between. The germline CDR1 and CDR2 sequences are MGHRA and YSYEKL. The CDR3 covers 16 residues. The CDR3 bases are TGCGCCAGCAGCCAAGAAGGGTGGCAGGGAGGGTATGGCTACACCTTC. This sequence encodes CASSQEGWQGGYGYTF.

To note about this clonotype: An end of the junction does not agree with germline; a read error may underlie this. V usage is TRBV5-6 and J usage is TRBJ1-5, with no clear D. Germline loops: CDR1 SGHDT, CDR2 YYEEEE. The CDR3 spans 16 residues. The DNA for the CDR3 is TGTGCCAGCAGCTTCGGCAGCGACTATAGCAATCAGCCCAAGCATTTT. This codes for CASSFGSDYSNQPKHF.